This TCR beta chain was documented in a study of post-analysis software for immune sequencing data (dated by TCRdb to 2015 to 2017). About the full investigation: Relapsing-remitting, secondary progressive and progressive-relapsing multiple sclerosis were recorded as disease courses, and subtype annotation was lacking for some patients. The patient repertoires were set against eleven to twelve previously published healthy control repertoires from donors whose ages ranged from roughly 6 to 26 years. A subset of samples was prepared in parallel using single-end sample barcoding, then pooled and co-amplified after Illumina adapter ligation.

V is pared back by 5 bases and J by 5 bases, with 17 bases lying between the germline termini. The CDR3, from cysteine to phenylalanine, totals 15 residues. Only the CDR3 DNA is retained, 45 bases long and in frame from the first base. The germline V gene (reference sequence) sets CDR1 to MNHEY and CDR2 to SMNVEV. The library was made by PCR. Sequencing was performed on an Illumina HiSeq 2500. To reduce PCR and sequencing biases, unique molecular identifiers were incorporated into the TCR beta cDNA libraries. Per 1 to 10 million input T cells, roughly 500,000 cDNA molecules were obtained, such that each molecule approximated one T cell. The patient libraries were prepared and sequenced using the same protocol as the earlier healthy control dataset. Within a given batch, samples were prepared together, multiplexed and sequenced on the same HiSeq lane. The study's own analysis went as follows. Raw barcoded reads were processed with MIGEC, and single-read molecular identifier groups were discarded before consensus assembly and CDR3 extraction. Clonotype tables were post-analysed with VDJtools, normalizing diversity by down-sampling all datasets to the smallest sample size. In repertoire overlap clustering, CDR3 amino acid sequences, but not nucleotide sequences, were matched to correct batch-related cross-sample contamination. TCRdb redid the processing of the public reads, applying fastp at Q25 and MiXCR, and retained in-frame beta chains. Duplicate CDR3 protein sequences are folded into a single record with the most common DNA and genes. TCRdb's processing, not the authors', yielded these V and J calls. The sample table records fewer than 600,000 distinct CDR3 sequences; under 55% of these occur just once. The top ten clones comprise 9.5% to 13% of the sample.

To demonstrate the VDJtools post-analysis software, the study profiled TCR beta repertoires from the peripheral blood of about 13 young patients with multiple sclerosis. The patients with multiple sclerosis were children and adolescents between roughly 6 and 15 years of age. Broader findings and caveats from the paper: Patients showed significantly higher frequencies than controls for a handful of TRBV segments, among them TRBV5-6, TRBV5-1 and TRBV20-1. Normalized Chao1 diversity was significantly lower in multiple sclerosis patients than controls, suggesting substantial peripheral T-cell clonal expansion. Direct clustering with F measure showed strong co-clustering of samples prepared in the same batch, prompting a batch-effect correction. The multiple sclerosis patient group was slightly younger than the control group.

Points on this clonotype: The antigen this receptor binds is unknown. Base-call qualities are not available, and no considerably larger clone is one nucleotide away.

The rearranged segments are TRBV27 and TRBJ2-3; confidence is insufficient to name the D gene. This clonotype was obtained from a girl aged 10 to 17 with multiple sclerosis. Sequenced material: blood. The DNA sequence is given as TGTGCCAGCAGTCCCCGTCTAGGTGGAATAGATACGCAGTATTTT. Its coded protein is CASSPRLGGIDTQYF.